A single TCR beta chain is shown here with its context. These data are taken from a study of shared clonotypes between healthy human individuals. The CDR3 loop spans 14 amino acids. Germline CDR1 WSHSY, CDR2 SAAADI. Trimming removed 8 bases at V and 0 bases at J, with 11 bases between. All participating donors were Caucasian adults from Nashville, Tennessee. Each PCR replicate from the sorted subsets contained about 200 ng DNA, which is roughly 33,000 T cell genomes. Repertoires were generated with immunoSEQ multiplex PCR, while TCRdb's copy carries only in-frame clones and drops some. The sample holds 1,500,000 or so clones, roughly 98.5% seen once.

Sequencing was performed on naive CD4+ T cells sorted from blood. Subset reported: CD45RA+ positively selected. This TCR came from a man aged 25 to 45 in good health. The rearrangement links TRBV10-2 to TRBJ2-4; TRBD2 might be the D (5 bases). CDR3 nucleotide sequence: TGCGCCAGCGGACTGGGCCTAGCCAAAAACATTCAGTACTTC. Its translation: CASGLGLAKNIQYF.